One and the same sample provided the 30 T cell receptor beta chains below, sequenced in a study of shared clonotypes between healthy human individuals. This table comes from immunoSEQ multiplex PCR, and its TCRdb copy is limited to in-frame clones, with some not included. Seen here are around 1.6 million clones, roughly 98% observed once, and the top ten hold roughly 0.42%. Sequencing input: naive CD4+ T cells sorted from blood. Subset given: CD45RA+ positively selected. Source of these receptors: a man aged 25 to 40 in good health.

The count of this clone is one. The chain joins TRBV15 to TRBJ2-7; 8 nucleotides match TRBD1. Germline V CDR1 and CDR2: LNHNV, YYDKDF (reference sequence). V lost 1 base, J lost 6 bases, and 23 bases stayed unmatched. The length of the CDR3 is 20 residues. CDR3 DNA: TGTGCCACCAGCAGAGGCGGCTTCTGGAAATCAGGGGGCGCTATCCGCGAGCAGTACTTC. Protein product: CATSRGGFWKSGGAIREQYF.

The chain uses TRBV25-1 and TRBJ2-6; 9 nucleotides agree with TRBD1. The V and J ends lost 1 base and 4 bases, in that order; junction bases with no gene match: 2. Germline CDR1 MGHDK, CDR2 SYGVNS. There are 16 residues in the CDR3. The CDR3 DNA follows: TGTGCCAGCAGTGAATGGGACAGGGTCGGGGCCAACGTCCTGACTTTC. It is translated as CASSEWDRVGANVLTF.

The J gene is TRBJ1-5, the V gene TRBV18, with D unclear. V was pared by 4 bases and J by 1 base, with 11 bases between. Germline V gene data show CDR1 as KGHSH and CDR2 as LQKENI. This CDR3 comprises 15 residues. The CDR3 DNA reads as TGTGCCAGCTCACTGGACGTCGGGAGCAATCAGCCCCAGCATTTT. Residues: CASSLDVGSNQPQHF.

The rearrangement joins TRBV6-7 to TRBJ2-1; tentatively, D is TRBD1 (6 bases). TRBV6-7 is given ORF status, its function remaining uncertain. Trimming took off 7 bases at V and 0 bases at J, with 22 bases between the two ends. CDR3 length: 18 amino acids. The CDR3 reads CASNRRTVGRSSYNEQFF. In nucleotides, the CDR3 is TGTGCCAGCAATCGGCGGACAGTTGGCCGGAGCTCCTACAATGAGCAGTTCTTC.

The rearrangement uses TRBV9 and TRBJ2-3; TRBD2 agrees at 7 bases. Trimming took 4 bases from V and 4 from J; bases not matched to a gene: 9. The germline gives CDR1 SGDLS, CDR2 YYNGEE. The length of the CDR3 is 15 residues. CDR3 region: CASSPRVLAADTQYF. The CDR3 bases are TGTGCCAGCAGCCCGAGGGTCCTAGCGGCAGATACGCAGTATTTT.

The chain combines TRBV6-1 with TRBJ1-5, with TRBD1 as a possible D gene (6 bases). CDR1 is MNHNS, CDR2 SASEGT, per germline. V lost 0 bases and J 4 bases, leaving 10 bases between the germline ends. This CDR3 contains 15 residues. CDR3 DNA: TGTGCCAGCAGTGAAGCGGGGACAAGTAATCAGCCCCAGCATTTT. It specifies CASSEAGTSNQPQHF.

The gene calls are TRBV27 and TRBJ1-2; no clear D. Deletions cut 5 bases from V and 4 bases from J, with 17 bases between. Germline loops: CDR1 MNHEY, CDR2 SMNVEV (reference sequence). This CDR3 is built from 15 residues. The DNA for the CDR3 is TGTGCCAGCAGTCAAACCGGCCGGAGAATCTATGGCTACACCTTC. Translating gives CASSQTGRRIYGYTF.

The chain combines TRBV7-6 with TRBJ2-3; D perhaps matches TRBD2 (6 bases). The length of the CDR3 is 14 residues. CDR1 and CDR2 from the germline V gene are SGHVS and FNYEAQ. Trimming stripped 1 base from V and 4 bases from J, with 9 bases between. The DNA of the CDR3 is TGTGCCAGCAGCTTAGGGCTAGCGTCAGATACGCAGTATTTT. Its translation: CASSLGLASDTQYF.

The chain joins TRBV7-9 to TRBJ2-7; 13 bases are a match to TRBD2. The trim removed 1 base at V and 0 bases at J, leaving 9 bases unmatched. The germline CDR1 and CDR2 sequences are SEHNR and FQNEAQ (reference sequence). This CDR3 spans 19 amino acids. CDR3 loop: CASSLEGTSGIRSSYEQYF. CDR3 nucleotides: TGTGCCAGCAGCTTAGAAGGGACTAGCGGGATCCGAAGCTCCTACGAGCAGTACTTC.

The chain carries TRBV5-4 and TRBJ1-1; the D gene is possibly TRBD1 (5 bases). The CDR3 is 15 residues long. V gave up 5 bases and J gave up 7 bases, with 21 bases separating them. The germline V gene has CDR1 SGHNT and CDR2 YYREEE (reference sequence). The CDR3 is CASSRRAGTEGEAFF. In DNA, the CDR3 is TGTGCCAGCAGTCGTAGGGCCGGGACGGAGGGTGAAGCTTTCTTT.

The J gene is TRBJ2-7, the V gene TRBV5-5; 7 bases agree with TRBD2. V lost 0 bases and J lost 3; bases outside the gene matches: 6. This CDR3 comprises 15 residues. CDR1 is SGHKS and CDR2 is YYEKEE in the germline V gene (reference sequence). Written as DNA, the CDR3 is TGTGCCAGCAGCTTGGGACCACGGGACTACTACGAGCAGTACTTC. The encoded protein is CASSLGPRDYYEQYF.

On this clone: Other DNA variants within this sample encode the same CDR3. The chain carries TRBV11-2 and TRBJ2-7; D is uncertain. The CDR3 loop spans 12 amino acids. V was cut by 0 bases and J by 0 bases, with 0 bases left in between. Germline V gene data show CDR1 as SGHAT and CDR2 as FQNNGV. DNA for the CDR3: TGTGCCAGCAGCTTAGACTCCTACGAGCAGTACTTC. The encoded protein is CASSLDSYEQYF.

The chain carries TRBV5-4 and TRBJ2-7; TRBD1 matches 8 bases. The CDR3 spans 15 residues. The germline V gene has CDR1 SGHNT and CDR2 YYREEE (reference sequence). With V trimmed by 5 bases and J by 2 bases, 9 bases remained unmatched. CDR3 sequence: CASRQDRVGPYEQYF. CDR3 bases: TGTGCCAGCAGACAGGACAGGGTGGGACCCTACGAGCAGTACTTC.

V and J are TRBV6-1 and TRBJ1-3, with TRBD1 as a possible D gene (6 bases). V was shortened by 10 bases and J by 0 bases, with 16 bases between the two germline ends. The CDR3 is 15 residues long. Germline V CDR1 and CDR2: MNHNS, SASEGT. DNA for the CDR3: TGTGCCACTACGGACAGCCCGAGCTCTGGAAACACCATATATTTT. Translating gives CATTDSPSSGNTIYF.

The J gene is TRBJ1-1, the V gene TRBV28; D gene uncertain. The germline V gene has CDR1 MDHEN and CDR2 SYDVKM. This CDR3 region has 13 residues. With 0 bases removed from V and 1 base from J, the gap between germline ends came to 3 bases. The CDR3 spells CASSLWTNTEAFF. In nucleotides, the CDR3 is TGTGCCAGCAGTTTATGGACGAACACTGAAGCTTTCTTT.

The chain links TRBV19 to TRBJ2-1; D perhaps matches TRBD2 (6 bases). CDR1 and CDR2 (germline): LNHDA, SQIVND (reference sequence). The ends were cut back, 6 bases at V and 8 bases at J, with 17 bases in the middle. The length of the CDR3 is 14 residues. Here the CDR3 DNA reads TGTGCCAGTAGCCCCGGGCCCTGGGGGGATGAGCAGTTCTTC. Protein sequence: CASSPGPWGDEQFF.

The rearrangement uses TRBV5-1 and TRBJ2-5; 11 bases fit TRBD2. Trimming cost V 0 bases and J 5 bases; bases outside gene matches: 6. The germline V gene has CDR1 SGHRS and CDR2 YFSETQ. The CDR3 totals 16 residues. This CDR3 reads CASSLVLAGDWETQYF. The DNA of the CDR3 is TGCGCCAGCAGCTTGGTACTAGCGGGAGATTGGGAGACCCAGTACTTC. Together with reference TRBV5-1 and TRBJ2-5, the CDR3 gives the full variable domain: KAGVTQTPRYLIKTRGQQVTLSCSPISGHRSVSWYQQTPGQGLQFLFEYFSETQRNKGNFPGRFSGRQFSNSRSEMNVSTLELGDSALYLCASSLVLAGDWETQYFGPGTRLLVL.

V is TRBV4-1 and J is TRBJ2-7, with a tentative D call TRBD1 (6 bases). This CDR3 comprises 16 residues. Germline CDR1 reads MGHRA; CDR2 reads YSYEKL. V lost 1 base, J lost 2 bases, and 15 bases lay in between. The chain's CDR3 is CASSQARTAKAYEQYF. The CDR3 DNA reads TGCGCCAGCAGCCAAGCGCGGACAGCGAAAGCCTACGAGCAGTACTTC.

Comments on this clone: This CDR3 is also generated by other DNA sequences in the sample. J is TRBJ2-3 and V is TRBV5-1; the D gene is possibly TRBD1 (5 bases). Germline V lookup: CDR1 SGHRS, CDR2 YFSETQ. The CDR3 is made up of 15 amino acids. Trimming pared 1 base from V and 2 bases from J, leaving 11 bases between. This CDR3 reads CASSLSGAFTDTQYF. Written as DNA, the CDR3 is TGCGCCAGCAGCTTGTCTGGGGCCTTCACAGATACGCAGTATTTT.

The rearrangement uses TRBV5-1 and TRBJ1-5; D possibly corresponds to TRBD1 (6 bases). CDR1 and CDR2 (germline): SGHRS, YFSETQ. CDR3 length: 15 residues. V was trimmed by 5 bases and J by 6 bases, leaving 18 bases between them. The CDR3 sequence: CASRGAPGWGQPQHF. The DNA of the CDR3 is TGCGCCAGCAGGGGGGCCCCCGGGTGGGGTCAGCCCCAGCATTTT.

This chain joins TRBV27 and TRBJ2-7, with a tentative D call TRBD2 (5 bases). The CDR3 runs to 15 residues. Germline V gene sequence: CDR1 MNHEY, CDR2 SMNVEV (reference sequence). Trimming pared 1 base from V and 2 bases from J, leaving 12 bases between. CDR3 region: CASSLFGRGTYEQYF. The CDR3 nucleotides read TGTGCCAGCAGTTTATTTGGTCGGGGTACCTACGAGCAGTACTTC.

The chain combines TRBV19 with TRBJ1-1; 7 nucleotides agree with TRBD1. The CDR3 runs 14 residues. J lost 5 bases, V lost 7 bases, and 10 bases had no gene match. Germline CDR1 reads LNHDA; CDR2 reads SQIVND (reference sequence). The DNA for the CDR3 is TGTGCCAGTAACAACCCCGGACAGGTAACTGAAGCTTTCTTT. Its protein is CASNNPGQVTEAFF.

The J gene is TRBJ2-1, the V gene TRBV9; TRBD2 matches at 14 bases. CDR3 length: 22 residues. V was pared by 0 bases and J by 0 bases, with 14 bases of the junction left unmatched. The germline CDR1 and CDR2 sequences are SGDLS and YYNGEE. The CDR3 here is CASSVGIGTSGSLSSSYNEQFF. In nucleotides, the CDR3 is TGTGCCAGCAGCGTAGGGATCGGGACTAGCGGGAGCCTGAGCAGCTCCTACAATGAGCAGTTCTTC.

The chain couples TRBV5-5 to TRBJ2-7, with D perhaps TRBD2 (6 bases). V lost 4 bases to trimming and J lost 6 bases, with 20 bases between them. The CDR3 is made up of 15 amino acids. Germline CDR1 SGHKS, CDR2 YYEKEE (reference sequence). This CDR3 is CASSPTPLRESEQYF. DNA for the CDR3: TGTGCCAGCAGCCCCACCCCGCTCCGGGAGAGCGAGCAGTACTTC.

The rearrangement links TRBV5-1 to TRBJ2-5, with 7 bases lining up with TRBD1. This CDR3 is built from 16 residues. Germline assignment: CDR1 SGHRS and CDR2 YFSETQ. J was trimmed by 2 bases and V by 2 bases; bases with no gene match: 9. The CDR3 loop reads CASSFQRTGRQETQYF. The DNA of the CDR3 is TGCGCCAGCAGCTTTCAAAGGACAGGAAGGCAAGAGACCCAGTACTTC. Variable domain in full (rest from reference TRBV5-1 and TRBJ2-5): KAGVTQTPRYLIKTRGQQVTLSCSPISGHRSVSWYQQTPGQGLQFLFEYFSETQRNKGNFPGRFSGRQFSNSRSEMNVSTLELGDSALYLCASSFQRTGRQETQYFGPGTRLLVL.

The chain combines TRBV28 with TRBJ1-4; D possibly corresponds to TRBD1 (5 bases). The CDR3 has 16 residues. The V end was cut by 5 bases, the J end by 8 bases, with 21 bases between. In germline, CDR1 is MDHEN, CDR2 SYDVKM. The CDR3 loop is CASSLIQGAGREKLFF. The CDR3 nucleotides read TGTGCCAGCAGTCTTATCCAGGGTGCAGGAAGGGAAAAACTGTTTTTT.

The DNA for the CDR3 is TGTGCCAGCAGTGAGGACAGGGTAAATACGCAGTATTTT. Amino acids: CASSEDRVNTQYF. This chain links TRBV2 with TRBJ2-3, with 8 nucleotides matching TRBD1. V trimming: 3 bases; J trimming: 7 bases; junction bases outside the gene matches: 3. Germline V gene sequence: CDR1 SNHLY, CDR2 FYNNEI. CDR3 length: 13 residues.

This sequence joins TRBV7-8 and TRBJ2-2, with a tentative D call TRBD1 (6 bases). The CDR3 is made up of 16 amino acids. Germline CDR1 and CDR2: SGHVS and FQNEAQ. V gave up 7 bases and J gave up 2 bases, with 17 bases separating them. CDR3 region: CASMWGQELNTGELFF. CDR3 DNA sequence: TGTGCCAGCATGTGGGGGCAGGAACTAAACACCGGGGAGCTGTTTTTT.

The V call is TRBV9, the J call TRBJ2-7; 8 positions agree with TRBD2. The V segment lost 4 bases and the J segment 9 bases; nucleotides outside the gene matches: 12. CDR3 length: 14 residues. The germline V gene encodes CDR1 SGDLS and CDR2 YYNGEE. In nucleotides, the CDR3 is TGTGCCAGCAGCAGCGAGATCGGGAGGGCGGCGCAGTACTTC. Its translation is CASSSEIGRAAQYF.

This sequence joins TRBV2 and TRBJ2-1; TRBD2 matches at 7 bases. Germline CDR1 and CDR2: SNHLY and FYNNEI. This CDR3 has 14 amino acids. V trimming: 9 bases; J trimming: 0 bases; junction bases outside the gene matches: 5. This CDR3 reads CARRSGVSYNEQFF. CDR3 nucleotide sequence: TGTGCCAGGAGGAGCGGGGTCTCCTACAATGAGCAGTTCTTC.